This TCR beta chain was profiled in a study of CD8 T cells in Susac syndrome. As for the study in general: Patients with Susac syndrome were therapy-naive, on corticosteroids, or on intravenous immunoglobulin alone at blood draw.

Patients with Susac syndrome showed fulfilment of recently defined diagnostic criteria for definite or probable disease. Purification of the CD8+ and CD4+ T cells relied on negative isolation, and TEMRA cells underwent FACS enrichment. Looked up from germline, CDR1 is MGHDK and CDR2 is SYGVNS. V lost 3 bases, J lost 3 bases, and 12 bases lay in between. The CDR3 length is 14 residues. The table lists this clonotype with a few counts. After extraction with the RNeasy kit, roughly 0.45 to 1 ug of the RNA was reverse transcribed using random hexamers. MiXCR, run by TCRdb on the immunoSEQ multiplex PCR reads, gives a single entry per CDR3 protein. The data show about 81,000 distinct CDR3 sequences, 94% seen once.

The receptor's source is a human donor with Susac syndrome. Sample: CD8+ T cells from PBMCs. The chain joins TRBV25-1 to TRBJ2-7, with a weak D call TRBD2 (7 bases). The CDR3 region is CASSEGGLFYEQYF. The CDR3 nucleotides read TGTGCCAGCAGTGAGGGGGGGCTTTTCTACGAGCAGTACTTC.